Listed below are T cell receptor beta chains from one sample, sequenced in a study of T cell responses to AZD1222 COVID-19 vaccine. Only in-frame clones appear in the TCRdb table, and some are missing; sequencing was by immunoSEQ multiplex PCR. The sample contains under 130,000 clones, approximately 88% of which appear only once. Source: peripheral blood, taken on day 0 of AZD1222 vaccination. The origin of the receptors is an adult in good health. The CDR3 runs from the conserved cysteine through the conserved F or W. The order of the fields is V gene, CDR3 protein.

>TRBV27
CASHRTVNSPLHF
>TRBV18
CASSPSSGQTEAFF
>TRBV5-1
CASSLASQAQETQYF
>TRBV7-3
CASSPGHLTGELFF
>TRBV7-2
CASSLQTGSYNEQFF
>TRBV28
CASMDYNSPLHF
>TRBV5-5
CASSLAGPNEKLFF
>TRBV3-1/TRBV3-2
CASSQVAGESHNEQFF
>TRBV19
CASSITGDYGYTF
>TRBV6-2/TRBV6-3
CASSYLGGAGANVLTF
>TRBV3-1/TRBV3-2
CASSQGPGANSPLHF
>TRBV28
CASSIDRGEGNQPQHF
>TRBV25-1
CASSDVTANTEAFF
>TRBV2
CASFPNGGDGYTF
>TRBV10-1
CASSPGQGAVNTEAFF